This is a list of T cell receptor beta chains from one sample in a study of T cell clones after liver transplantation. Profiled with immunoSEQ multiplex PCR; TCRdb holds only in-frame clones, not every one. The top ten hold 8% to 9.5% of the sample, which has 45,000 to 55,000 clones, around 84% seen once. The input for sequencing was CD4+ T cells from blood, taken before liver transplant. All receptors come from a human donor who received a liver transplant. CDR3s include the opening cysteine and the closing phenylalanine or tryptophan. The D gene is left open where the match is weak. Clone size is stated in some rows and not others, as once, few, many or a class when expanded.

V: TRBV2; D: .; J: TRBJ1-4; size: .; DNA: TGTGCCAGCAGTGGCCTAATAGGTGAAAAACTGTTTTTT; CDR3: CASSGLIGEKLFF
V: TRBV15; D: .; J: TRBJ1-2; size: few; DNA: TGTGCCACCAGCAGAGGGGGATGGGGAGGGAACTATGGCTACACCTTC; CDR3: CATSRGGWGGNYGYTF
V: TRBV5-7; D: TRBD1; J: TRBJ1-4; size: .; DNA: TGTGCCAGCAGCCATTTTTTCGGGACAGAAATTAATGAAAAACTGTTTTTT; CDR3: CASSHFFGTEINEKLFF
V: TRBV7-8; D: TRBD2; J: TRBJ2-1; size: once; DNA: TGTGCCAGCAGCTTAAAGTGGGACTACTCCTACAATGAGCAGTTCTTC; CDR3: CASSLKWDYSYNEQFF
V: TRBV15; D: .; J: TRBJ1-2; size: once; DNA: TGTGCCACCAGCAGACAGGGGTCAGGTGGCTACACCTTC; CDR3: CATSRQGSGGYTF
V: TRBV7-2; D: TRBD2; J: TRBJ2-1; size: medium-sized; DNA: TGTGCCAGCAGCCCGAGCGGGAGTCGCAACAATGAGCAGTTCTTC; CDR3: CASSPSGSRNNEQFF
V: TRBV14; D: .; J: TRBJ2-3; size: .; DNA: TGTGCCAGCAGCCAATCGGGGGGCCGCACAGATACGCAGTATTTT; CDR3: CASSQSGGRTDTQYF
V: TRBV9; D: TRBD1; J: TRBJ2-5; size: .; DNA: TGTGCCAGCAGCGCCTCTCGGAGGTTTTTGCAGGGGGTAGAGACCCAGTACTTC; CDR3: CASSASRRFLQGVETQYF
V: TRBV20-1; D: .; J: TRBJ2-1; size: .; DNA: TGCAGTGCCAGGGATAATGAGCAGTTCTTC; CDR3: CSARDNEQFF
V: TRBV5-1; D: TRBD2; J: TRBJ2-3; size: .; DNA: TGCGCCAGCACTGTAGGCGGGGGGATCACAGATACGCAGTATTTT; CDR3: CASTVGGGITDTQYF
V: TRBV5-1; D: TRBD1; J: TRBJ1-2; size: few; DNA: TGCGCCAGCAGCTTGGTATTGTCAGGGGGAGGCTACACCTTC; CDR3: CASSLVLSGGGYTF
V: TRBV28; D: .; J: TRBJ1-4; size: .; DNA: TGTGCCAGCCAAGGGGCCACAATTAATGAAAAACTGTTTTTT; CDR3: CASQGATINEKLFF
V: TRBV11-3; D: TRBD2; J: TRBJ2-1; size: .; DNA: TGTGCCAGCAGCCTGACTAGCGGAGCGTACAATGAGCAGTTCTTC; CDR3: CASSLTSGAYNEQFF
V: TRBV5-1; D: TRBD1; J: TRBJ2-3; size: .; DNA: TGCGCCAGCAGCCGACAGGGGGCGCAGGATACGCAGTATTTT; CDR3: CASSRQGAQDTQYF
V: TRBV4-3; D: .; J: TRBJ2-3; size: few; DNA: TGCGCCAGCAGCCGCAAACTAGCGCGAGACAGGGATACGCAGTATTTT; CDR3: CASSRKLARDRDTQYF
V: TRBV5-4; D: TRBD1; J: TRBJ2-1; size: .; DNA: TGTGCCAGCAGCTCCCCGACAGGGGACGCTGAGCAGTTCTTC; CDR3: CASSSPTGDAEQFF
V: TRBV7-3; D: TRBD2; J: TRBJ2-3; size: .; DNA: TGTGCCAGCAGCTTAAATGGGGCGGGAGGGCCGTCAGATACGCAGTATTTT; CDR3: CASSLNGAGGPSDTQYF
V: TRBV7-9; D: .; J: TRBJ2-1; size: once; DNA: TGTGCCAGCAGCCCCCCACGGCGGATGGGGAATGAGCAGTTCTTC; CDR3: CASSPPRRMGNEQFF
V: TRBV11-2; D: TRBD2; J: TRBJ2-1; size: .; DNA: TGTGCCAGCAGCCCCCGGGCGGGGGACCCCTACAATGAGCAGTTCTTC; CDR3: CASSPRAGDPYNEQFF
V: TRBV14; D: TRBD1; J: TRBJ1-2; size: .; DNA: TGTGCCAGCAGCCAAGATCCCCCAGGGGGGGGGACCAATTACTATGGCTACACCTTC; CDR3: CASSQDPPGGGTNYYGYTF
V: TRBV4-1; D: .; J: TRBJ2-5; size: .; DNA: TGCGCCAGCAGCCGGAGGATCGGGGGCACAGGCGGAGTCTTCCAAGAGACCCAGTACTTC; CDR3: CASSRRIGGTGGVFQETQYF
V: TRBV2; D: TRBD2; J: TRBJ2-6; size: .; DNA: TGTGCCGGGAGGGTCCTGAACACTGGGGCCAACGTCCTGACTTTC; CDR3: CAGRVLNTGANVLTF
V: TRBV7-8; D: .; J: TRBJ2-7; size: .; DNA: TGTGCCAGCCGGCCGGCGAGCTCCTACGAGCAGTACTTC; CDR3: CASRPASSYEQYF
V: TRBV2; D: .; J: TRBJ1-4; size: .; DNA: TGTGCCAGCAGTGAAAACTTTGGGAAACTGTTTTTT; CDR3: CASSENFGKLFF
V: TRBV28; D: TRBD2; J: TRBJ2-1; size: .; DNA: TGTGCCAGCAGTTTAGTTTTAGCGGGATATCTTCCTACTAGCTCCTACAATGAGCAGTTCTTC; CDR3: CASSLVLAGYLPTSSYNEQFF
V: TRBV19; D: .; J: TRBJ2-2; size: .; DNA: TGTGCCAGTAGTATTAAGGCGAACACCGGGGAGCTGTTTTTT; CDR3: CASSIKANTGELFF
V: TRBV2; D: .; J: TRBJ2-1; size: .; DNA: TGTGCCAGCCGCCGGGGGGCCGGCCGAGGTGGCCCCTACAATGAGCAGTTCTTC; CDR3: CASRRGAGRGGPYNEQFF
V: TRBV7-6; D: TRBD2; J: TRBJ2-5; size: .; DNA: TGTGCCAGCAGCCTAGGGGTGGCGGGGGGCCTCCTACAAGAGACCCAGTACTTC; CDR3: CASSLGVAGGLLQETQYF
V: TRBV6-6; D: .; J: TRBJ1-4; size: .; DNA: TGTGCCAGCACCTCCGGGGGGCAACTGTTTTTT; CDR3: CASTSGGQLFF
V: TRBV4-3; D: .; J: TRBJ2-3; size: .; DNA: TGCGCCAGCAGCCAAGATCTTTACGGCGGACGGGGAGATACGCAGTATTTT; CDR3: CASSQDLYGGRGDTQYF
V: TRBV7-2; D: .; J: TRBJ2-6; size: .; DNA: TGTGCCAGCAGCTTAGCAGGGCTTGGGGCCAACGTCCTGACTTTC; CDR3: CASSLAGLGANVLTF
V: TRBV9; D: .; J: TRBJ1-5; size: .; DNA: TGTGCCAGCAGTCCCGGACCTAGCAATCAGCCCCAGCATTTT; CDR3: CASSPGPSNQPQHF
V: TRBV5-6; D: .; J: TRBJ1-2; size: .; DNA: TGTGCCAGCAGCTGGAATAGGGACCCTGGCTACACCTTC; CDR3: CASSWNRDPGYTF
V: TRBV4-1; D: TRBD2; J: TRBJ2-5; size: few; DNA: TGCGCCAGCAGCCAAGAAGAGCGGGGGGGACGAGAGACCCAGTACTTC; CDR3: CASSQEERGGRETQYF
V: TRBV5-4; D: TRBD2; J: TRBJ2-3; size: .; DNA: TGTGCCAGCAGCCTAGCGGCTAGCACAGATACGCAGTATTTT; CDR3: CASSLAASTDTQYF
V: TRBV29-1; D: .; J: TRBJ1-1; size: .; DNA: TGCAGCGTCCCTAGAGGAACAATGAACACTGAAGCTTTCTTT; CDR3: CSVPRGTMNTEAFF
V: TRBV19; D: .; J: TRBJ2-4; size: .; DNA: TGTGCCAGTAGTATAACGGGGACCAAAAACATTCAGTACTTC; CDR3: CASSITGTKNIQYF
V: TRBV7-2; D: .; J: TRBJ2-1; size: .; DNA: TGTGCCAGCAGGCCCAGGGGGGGGCTTTTAGTCAATGAGCAGTTCTTC; CDR3: CASRPRGGLLVNEQFF
V: TRBV6-5; D: .; J: TRBJ1-4; size: .; DNA: TGTGCCAGCAGTTACTCCGGGGAGGGTGAAAAACTGTTTTTT; CDR3: CASSYSGEGEKLFF
V: TRBV7-2; D: .; J: TRBJ2-7; size: .; DNA: TGTGCCAGCAGCTTAAACAGGTTCGAGCAGTACTTC; CDR3: CASSLNRFEQYF
V: TRBV5-6; D: .; J: TRBJ1-1; size: .; DNA: TGTGCCAGCAGCTTGGGCCAAGTGAACACTGAAGCTTTCTTT; CDR3: CASSLGQVNTEAFF
V: TRBV28; D: TRBD1; J: TRBJ2-6; size: .; DNA: TGTGCCAGCAGGGGGACAGGGATGGTGTCCAATTCTGGGGCCAACGTCCTGACTTTC; CDR3: CASRGTGMVSNSGANVLTF